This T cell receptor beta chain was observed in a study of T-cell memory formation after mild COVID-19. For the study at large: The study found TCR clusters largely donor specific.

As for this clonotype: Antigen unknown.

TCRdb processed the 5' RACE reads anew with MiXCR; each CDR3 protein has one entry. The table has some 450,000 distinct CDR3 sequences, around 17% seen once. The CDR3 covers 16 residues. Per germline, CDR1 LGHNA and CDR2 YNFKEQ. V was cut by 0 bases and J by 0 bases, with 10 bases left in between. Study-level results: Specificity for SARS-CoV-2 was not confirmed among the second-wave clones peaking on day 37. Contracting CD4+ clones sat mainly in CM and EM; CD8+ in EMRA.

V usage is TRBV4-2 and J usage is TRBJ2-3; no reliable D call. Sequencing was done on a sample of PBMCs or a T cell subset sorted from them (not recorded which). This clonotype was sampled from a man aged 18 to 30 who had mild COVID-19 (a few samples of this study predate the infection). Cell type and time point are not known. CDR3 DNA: TGTGCCAGCAGCCAAGACGGACGTACCAGCACAGATACGCAGTATTTT. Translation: CASSQDGRTSTDTQYF.